Given below is one T cell receptor (beta chain) in context. The antigen remains unidentified. The read terminates 3 residues ahead of where the CDR3 ends, so the germline J gene completes it. CVID subjects were around 14 female and fewer than 35 male, aged roughly 8 to 65. CVID subjects had received replacement immunoglobulin for at least one year. The data were taken from a study of T cell clonality in common variable immunodeficiency. This table comes from immunoSEQ multiplex PCR, and its TCRdb copy is limited to in-frame clones, with some not included. The sample contains some 26,000 clones, none occurring once; 3% to 4.5% lies in the top ten. Germline lookup yields CDR1 SGHVS and CDR2 FNYEAQ. Trimming shortened V by 1 base and J by 2 bases, and 10 bases separated the two germline ends. There are 15 residues in the CDR3. Study-level findings and limits: Fewer TCRbeta clones were shared among CVID subjects than controls. Fewer deletions and N-nucleotide insertions were reportedly seen in common variable immunodeficiency TCR beta sequences.

V gene TRBV7-6 combines with J gene TRBJ2-3; D not resolved. The sequence was collected from a human donor with common variable immunodeficiency. Material for sequencing was peripheral blood mononuclear cells. The sequenced CDR3 bases are TGTGCCAGCAGCTTAGGGCACCAGTTCACAGATACG. Translating it yields CASSLGHQFTDT. The entire CDR3 reads CASSLGHQFTDTQYF.